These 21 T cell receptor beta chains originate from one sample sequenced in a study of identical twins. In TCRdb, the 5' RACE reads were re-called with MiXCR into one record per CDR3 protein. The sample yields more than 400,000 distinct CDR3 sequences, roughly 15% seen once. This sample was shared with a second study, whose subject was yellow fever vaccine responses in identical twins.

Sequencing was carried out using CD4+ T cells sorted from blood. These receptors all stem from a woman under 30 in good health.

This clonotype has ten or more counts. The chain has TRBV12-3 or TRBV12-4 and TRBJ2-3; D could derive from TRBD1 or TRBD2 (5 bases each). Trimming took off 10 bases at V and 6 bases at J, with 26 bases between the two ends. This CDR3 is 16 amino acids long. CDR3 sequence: CATAGGRASPGDTQYF. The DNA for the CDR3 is TGTGCCACCGCTGGGGGAAGGGCATCACCTGGGGATACGCAGTATTTT.

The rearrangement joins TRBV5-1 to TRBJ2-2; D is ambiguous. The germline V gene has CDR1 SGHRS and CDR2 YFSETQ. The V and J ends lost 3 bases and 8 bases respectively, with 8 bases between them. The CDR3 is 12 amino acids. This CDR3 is CASSWIAGELFF. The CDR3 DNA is TGCGCCAGCAGCTGGATCGCGGGGGAGCTGTTTTTT.

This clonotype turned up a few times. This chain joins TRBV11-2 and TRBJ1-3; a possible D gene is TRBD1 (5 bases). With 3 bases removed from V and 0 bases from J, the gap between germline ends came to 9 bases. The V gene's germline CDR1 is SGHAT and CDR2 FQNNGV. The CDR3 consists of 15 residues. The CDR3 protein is CASSLGLFSGNTIYF. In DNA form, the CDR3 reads TGTGCCAGCAGCTTGGGACTGTTCTCTGGAAACACCATATATTTT.

The CDR3 loop is CASSRGQGEAWPQHF. The CDR3 DNA follows: TGTGCCAGCAGCCGCGGACAGGGGGAGGCTTGGCCCCAGCATTTT. The chain employs TRBV12-3 or TRBV12-4 and TRBJ1-5, with 10 positions matching TRBD1. The CDR3 spans 15 residues. V dropped 6 bases and J dropped 9; count of bases not matched to a gene: 11.

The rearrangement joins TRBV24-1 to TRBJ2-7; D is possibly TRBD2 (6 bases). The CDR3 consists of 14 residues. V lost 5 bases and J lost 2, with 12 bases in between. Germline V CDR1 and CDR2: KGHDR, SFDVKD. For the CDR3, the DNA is TGTGCCACCAGTGCCCGGGACTTACCCTACGAGCAGTACTTC. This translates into CATSARDLPYEQYF.

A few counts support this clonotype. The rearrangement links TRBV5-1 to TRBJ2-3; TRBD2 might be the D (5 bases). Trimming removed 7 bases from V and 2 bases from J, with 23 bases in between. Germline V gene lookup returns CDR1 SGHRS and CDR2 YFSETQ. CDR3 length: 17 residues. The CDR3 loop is CASAKAFTRFFTDTQYF. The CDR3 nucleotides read TGCGCCAGCGCCAAGGCCTTTACTAGGTTCTTCACAGATACGCAGTATTTT. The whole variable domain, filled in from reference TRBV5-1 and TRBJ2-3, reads KAGVTQTPRYLIKTRGQQVTLSCSPISGHRSVSWYQQTPGQGLQFLFEYFSETQRNKGNFPGRFSGRQFSNSRSEMNVSTLELGDSALYLCASAKAFTRFFTDTQYFGPGTRLTVL.

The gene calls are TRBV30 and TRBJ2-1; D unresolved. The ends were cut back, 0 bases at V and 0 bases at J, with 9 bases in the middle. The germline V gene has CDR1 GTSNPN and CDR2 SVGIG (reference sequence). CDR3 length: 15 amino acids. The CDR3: CAWSVIASSYNEQFF. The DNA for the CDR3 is TGTGCCTGGAGTGTAATTGCCAGCTCCTACAATGAGCAGTTCTTC.

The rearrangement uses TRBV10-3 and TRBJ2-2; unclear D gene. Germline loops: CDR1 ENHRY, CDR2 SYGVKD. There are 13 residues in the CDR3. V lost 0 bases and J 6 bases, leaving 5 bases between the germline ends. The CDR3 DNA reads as TGTGCCATCAGTGAGTCCAACTCCGGGGAGCTGTTTTTT. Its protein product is CAISESNSGELFF.

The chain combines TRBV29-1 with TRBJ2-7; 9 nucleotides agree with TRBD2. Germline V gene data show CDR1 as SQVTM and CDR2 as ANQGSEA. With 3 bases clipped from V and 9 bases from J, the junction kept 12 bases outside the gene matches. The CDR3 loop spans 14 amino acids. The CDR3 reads CSVEVGSGSRWQYF. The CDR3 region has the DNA TGCAGCGTTGAGGTCGGTAGCGGGAGCCGTTGGCAGTACTTC.

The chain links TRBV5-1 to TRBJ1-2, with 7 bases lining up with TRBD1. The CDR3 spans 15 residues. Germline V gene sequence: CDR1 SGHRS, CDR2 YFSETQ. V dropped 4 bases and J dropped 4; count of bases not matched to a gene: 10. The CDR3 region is CASSHGQAPLYGYTF. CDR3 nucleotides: TGCGCCAGCAGCCACGGACAGGCGCCGCTCTATGGCTACACCTTC.

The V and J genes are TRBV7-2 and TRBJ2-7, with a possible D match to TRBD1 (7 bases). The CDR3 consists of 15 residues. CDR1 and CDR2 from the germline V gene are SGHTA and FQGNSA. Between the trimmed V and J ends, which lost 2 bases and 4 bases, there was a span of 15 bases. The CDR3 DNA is TGTGCCAGCAGCTTAAGCCAGGGGGGATTTTACGAGCAGTACTTC. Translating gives CASSLSQGGFYEQYF.

The CDR3 DNA reads as TGTGCCAGCAGCGAGAGACCGGGACAGGGGGCCAAAAACATTCAGTACTTC. This sequence encodes CASSERPGQGAKNIQYF. This chain links TRBV9 with TRBJ2-4; 10 nucleotides match TRBD1. Germline V gene lookup returns CDR1 SGDLS and CDR2 YYNGEE. The length of the CDR3 is 17 residues. With V trimmed by 3 bases and J by 1 base, 7 bases remained unmatched.

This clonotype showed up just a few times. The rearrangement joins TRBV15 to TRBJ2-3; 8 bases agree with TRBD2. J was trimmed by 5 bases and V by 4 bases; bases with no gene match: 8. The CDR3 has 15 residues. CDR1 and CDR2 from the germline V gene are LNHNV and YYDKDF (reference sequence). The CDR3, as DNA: TGTGCCACCAGCATTCTCCGGGGGGGCCGAGATACGCAGTATTTT. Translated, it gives CATSILRGGRDTQYF. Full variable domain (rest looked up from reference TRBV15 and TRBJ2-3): DAMVIQNPRYQVTQFGKPVTLSCSQTLNHNVMYWYQQKSSQAPKLLFHYYDKDFNNEADTPDNFQSRRPNTSFCFLDIRSPGLGDTAMYLCATSILRGGRDTQYFGPGTRLTVL.

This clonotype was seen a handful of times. The CDR3 reads CATSRVVGQEETQYF. CDR3 coding DNA: TGTGCCACCAGCAGAGTCGTCGGACAGGAAGAGACCCAGTACTTC. The chain recombines TRBV15 with TRBJ2-5; 7 bases align to TRBD1. The trim removed 1 base at V and 3 bases at J, leaving 5 bases unmatched. Germline assignment: CDR1 LNHNV and CDR2 YYDKDF (reference sequence). The CDR3 runs 15 residues.

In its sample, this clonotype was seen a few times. The CDR3: CASSQPGDIHTEAFF. CDR3 bases: TGCGCCAGCAGCCAACCGGGGGACATACACACTGAAGCTTTCTTT. The chain recombines TRBV4-1 with TRBJ1-1; D perhaps matches TRBD1 (6 bases). Trimming cost V 2 bases and J 3 bases, with 13 bases left between them. CDR1 is MGHRA, CDR2 YSYEKL, per germline. The length of the CDR3 is 15 residues.

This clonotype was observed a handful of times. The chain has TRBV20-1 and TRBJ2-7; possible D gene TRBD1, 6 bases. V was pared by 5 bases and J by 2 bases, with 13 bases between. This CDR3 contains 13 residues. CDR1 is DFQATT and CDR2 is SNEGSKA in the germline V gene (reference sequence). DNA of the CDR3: TGCAGTGCTCCCGGGACACCTCCCTACGAGCAGTACTTC. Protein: CSAPGTPPYEQYF.

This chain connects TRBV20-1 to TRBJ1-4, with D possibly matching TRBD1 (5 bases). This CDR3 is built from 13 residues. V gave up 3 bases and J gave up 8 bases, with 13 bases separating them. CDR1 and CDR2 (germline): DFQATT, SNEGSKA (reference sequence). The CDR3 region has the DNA TGCAGTGCTAGTCGGCAGGGTGGAGAAAAACTGTTTTTT. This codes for CSASRQGGEKLFF.

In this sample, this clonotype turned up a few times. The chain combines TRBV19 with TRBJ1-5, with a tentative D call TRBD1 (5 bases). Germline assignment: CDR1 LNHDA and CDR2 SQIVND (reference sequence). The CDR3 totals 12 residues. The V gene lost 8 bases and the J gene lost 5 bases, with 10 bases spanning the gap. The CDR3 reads CASGDRDQPQHF. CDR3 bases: TGTGCCAGTGGTGACAGAGATCAGCCCCAGCATTTT.

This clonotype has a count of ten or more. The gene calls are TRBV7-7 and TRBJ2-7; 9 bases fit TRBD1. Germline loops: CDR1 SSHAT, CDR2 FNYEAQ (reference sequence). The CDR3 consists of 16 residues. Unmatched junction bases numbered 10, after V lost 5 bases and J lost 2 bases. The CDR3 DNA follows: TGTGCCAGCAGCACAAACAGGGGGCATGTACCCTACGAGCAGTACGTC. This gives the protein CASSTNRGHVPYEQYV.

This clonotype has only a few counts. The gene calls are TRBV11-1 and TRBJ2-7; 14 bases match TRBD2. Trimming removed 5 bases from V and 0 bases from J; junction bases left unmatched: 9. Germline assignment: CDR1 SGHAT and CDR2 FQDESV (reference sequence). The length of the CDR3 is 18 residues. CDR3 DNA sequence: TGTGCCAGCAGCCCAAGACTAGCGGGAGGGCCTGGCTCCTACGAGCAGTACTTC. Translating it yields CASSPRLAGGPGSYEQYF.

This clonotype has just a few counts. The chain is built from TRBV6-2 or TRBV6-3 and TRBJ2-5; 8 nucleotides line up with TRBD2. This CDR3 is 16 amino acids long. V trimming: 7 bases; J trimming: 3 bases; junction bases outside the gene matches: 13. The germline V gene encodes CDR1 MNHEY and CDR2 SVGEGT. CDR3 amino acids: CASTSGRGALEETQYF. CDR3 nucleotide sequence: TGTGCCAGCACTTCGGGGCGGGGGGCCTTAGAAGAGACCCAGTACTTC.